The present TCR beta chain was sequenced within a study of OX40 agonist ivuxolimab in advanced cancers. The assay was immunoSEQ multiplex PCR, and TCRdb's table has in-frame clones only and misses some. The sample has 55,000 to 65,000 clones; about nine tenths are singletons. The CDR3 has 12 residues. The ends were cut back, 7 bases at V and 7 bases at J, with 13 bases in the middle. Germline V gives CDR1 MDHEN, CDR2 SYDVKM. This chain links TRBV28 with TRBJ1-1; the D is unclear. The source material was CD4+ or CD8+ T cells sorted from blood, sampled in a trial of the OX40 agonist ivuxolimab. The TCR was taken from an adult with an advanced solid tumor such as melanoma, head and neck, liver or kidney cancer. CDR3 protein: CASTKRWFEAFF. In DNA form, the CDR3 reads TGTGCCAGCACAAAACGGTGGTTTGAAGCTTTCTTT.